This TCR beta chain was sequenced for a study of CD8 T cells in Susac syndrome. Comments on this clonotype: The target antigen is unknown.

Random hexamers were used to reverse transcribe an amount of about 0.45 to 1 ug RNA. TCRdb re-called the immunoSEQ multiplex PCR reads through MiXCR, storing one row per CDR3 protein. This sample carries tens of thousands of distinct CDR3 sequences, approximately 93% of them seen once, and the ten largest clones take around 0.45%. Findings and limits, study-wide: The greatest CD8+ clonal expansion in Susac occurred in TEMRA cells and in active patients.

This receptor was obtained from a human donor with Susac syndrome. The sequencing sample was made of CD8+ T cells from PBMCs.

The CDR3 bases are TGTGCCAGCAGCCAAAGGGGTAGGCGGCTAGCGGGGGATGACACGCAGTATTTT. This gives the protein CASSQRGRRLAGDDTQYF. The chain has TRBV3-1 and TRBJ2-3; TRBD2 matches at 10 bases. The CDR3 length is 18 residues. J lost 9 bases, V lost 2 bases, and 17 bases had no gene match. The germline CDR1 and CDR2 sequences are LGHDT and YNNKEL (reference sequence).